One sample yielded the 3 T cell receptor beta chains listed below, sequenced in a study of CXCR3-negative and CXCR3-positive naive CD8 T cells. Their specific antigens are unknown. The authors prepared UMI-labeled TRB cDNA libraries by 5' RACE. TCRdb reworked the 5' RACE reads into one entry per CDR3 protein, no DNA. The table lists nearly 7,000 distinct CDR3 sequences. Whole-study findings and limits: TRB CDR3s of CXCR3-positive naive cells were more hydrophobic than those of CXCR3-negative naive cells.

The sequenced sample consisted of naive CXCR3+ CD8+ T cells from blood. As for subset: CD45RO-CCR7+CD27+CD95- naive CD8+ T cells expressing CXCR3 (TNR3+). These receptors all stem from a human donor in good health. Some clones in this sample may be carry-over from other donors' samples.

By frequency, this clonotype registers medium-sized. The chain joins TRBV4-1 to TRBJ2-1; the TCRdb call, TRBD1, lacks DNA for checking. CDR3 size: 14 residues. CDR1 is MGHRA and CDR2 is YSYEKL in the germline V gene. This chain's CDR3 is CASSQVGQVHEQFF.

This rearrangement joins TRBV7-9 to TRBJ2-2. The CDR3 loop spans 12 amino acids. Germline loops: CDR1 SEHNR, CDR2 FQNEAQ (reference sequence). CDR3 residues: CASSLDTGELFF.

The chain joins TRBV29-1 to TRBJ2-3; TCRdb picks TRBD2, but there is no DNA to check that call. The CDR3 runs to 18 residues. From germline, CDR1 is SQVTM and CDR2 ANQGSEA. CDR3 sequence: CSVGEAGTSGRPTDTQYF.